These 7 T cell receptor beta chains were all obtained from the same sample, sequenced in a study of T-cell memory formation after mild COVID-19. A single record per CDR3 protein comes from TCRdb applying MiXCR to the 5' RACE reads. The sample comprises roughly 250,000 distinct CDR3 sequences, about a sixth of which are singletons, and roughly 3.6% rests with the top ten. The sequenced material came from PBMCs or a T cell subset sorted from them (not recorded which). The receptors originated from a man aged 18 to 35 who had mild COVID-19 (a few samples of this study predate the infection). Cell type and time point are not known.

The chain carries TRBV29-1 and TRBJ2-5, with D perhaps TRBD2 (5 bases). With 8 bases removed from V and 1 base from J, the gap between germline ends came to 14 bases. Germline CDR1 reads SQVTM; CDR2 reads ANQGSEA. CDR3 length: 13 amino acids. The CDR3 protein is CSSTSGGQETQYF. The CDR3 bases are TGCAGCTCGACCTCCGGAGGCCAAGAGACCCAGTACTTC.

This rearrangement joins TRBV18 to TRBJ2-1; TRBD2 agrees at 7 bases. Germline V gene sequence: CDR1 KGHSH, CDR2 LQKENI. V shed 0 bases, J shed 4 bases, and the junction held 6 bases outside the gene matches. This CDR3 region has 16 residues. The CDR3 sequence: CASSPPQLAAYNEQFF. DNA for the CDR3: TGTGCCAGCTCACCACCCCAGCTAGCGGCATACAATGAGCAGTTCTTC.

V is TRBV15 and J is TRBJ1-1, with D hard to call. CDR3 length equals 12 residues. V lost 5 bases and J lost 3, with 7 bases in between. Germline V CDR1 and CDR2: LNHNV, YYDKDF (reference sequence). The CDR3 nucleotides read TGTGCCACCAGCGATACGTACACTGAAGCTTTCTTT. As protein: CATSDTYTEAFF.

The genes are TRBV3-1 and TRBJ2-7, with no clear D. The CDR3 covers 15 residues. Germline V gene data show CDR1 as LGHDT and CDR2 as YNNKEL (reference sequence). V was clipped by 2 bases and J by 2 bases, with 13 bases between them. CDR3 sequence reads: CASSQNPRPPYEQYF. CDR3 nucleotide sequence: TGTGCCAGCAGCCAAAATCCCAGGCCTCCCTACGAGCAGTACTTC.

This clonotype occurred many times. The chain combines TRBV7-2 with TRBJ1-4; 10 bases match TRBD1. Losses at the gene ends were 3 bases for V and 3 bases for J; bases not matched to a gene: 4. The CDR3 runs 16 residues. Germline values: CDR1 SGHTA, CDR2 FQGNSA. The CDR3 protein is CASSFRQGASNEKLFF. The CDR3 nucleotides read TGTGCCAGCAGCTTCCGACAGGGGGCATCTAATGAAAAACTGTTTTTT.

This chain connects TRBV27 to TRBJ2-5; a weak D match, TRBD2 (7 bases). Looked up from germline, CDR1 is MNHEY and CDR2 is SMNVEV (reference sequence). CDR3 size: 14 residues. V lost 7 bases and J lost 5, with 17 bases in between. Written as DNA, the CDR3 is TGTGCCAGCACTAAAAGGGGGGGGATGGAGACCCAGTACTTC. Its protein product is CASTKRGGMETQYF.

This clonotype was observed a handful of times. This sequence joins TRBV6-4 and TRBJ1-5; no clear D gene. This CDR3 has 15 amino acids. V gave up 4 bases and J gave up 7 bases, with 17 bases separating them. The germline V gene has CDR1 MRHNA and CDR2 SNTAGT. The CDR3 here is CASSVWSGAGQPQHF. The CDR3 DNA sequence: TGTGCCAGCAGTGTTTGGTCGGGCGCAGGACAGCCCCAGCATTTT.